This T cell receptor (beta chain) was profiled in a study of T-cell memory formation after mild COVID-19. Study results and caveats: A second wave expanding day 15 to 37 was CD4+-biased; contracting clones were balanced. Clones that contracted clustered mainly in CM and EM if CD4+ and in EMRA if CD8+.

The V end was cut by 8 bases, the J end by 0 bases, with 12 bases between. The CDR3 consists of 14 residues. MiXCR was run by TCRdb on the 5' RACE reads, yielding one entry per CDR3 protein. The sample lists 350,000 or so distinct CDR3 sequences; 20% to 25% were seen once. Concerning this clonotype itself: Its antigen is as yet unknown.

The chain employs TRBV12-3 or TRBV12-4 and TRBJ2-3; a weak D match, TRBD1 (5 bases). The sequence came from an adult woman who had mild COVID-19 (a few samples of this study predate the infection). Cell type and time point are not known. Sequenced input: PBMCs or a T cell subset sorted from them (not recorded which). CDR3 DNA: TGTGCCAGCTGGACATACACTAGCACAGATACGCAGTATTTT. Its protein is CASWTYTSTDTQYF.